One and the same sample provided the 25 T cell receptor beta chains below, sequenced in a study of cytomegalovirus exposure and HLA in healthy donors. PCR used 60 Vbeta primers and 13 Jbeta primers. Using immunoSEQ multiplex PCR, the repertoire was profiled, and TCRdb retains in-frame clones only, with some absent. The sample records 99,000 or so clones, 75% to 85% being singletons. Sequencing was done on a sample of PBMCs. All receptors come from a man aged 18 to 35 in good health and CMV-seronegative.

V usage is TRBV30 and J usage is TRBJ2-3, with D maybe TRBD1 (6 bases). This CDR3 is 15 amino acids long. Germline V gene data show CDR1 as GTSNPN and CDR2 as SVGIG (reference sequence). V was trimmed by 4 bases and J by 1 base, leaving 15 bases between them. The CDR3 nucleotides read TGTGCCTGGAATTTCCGGGACAAGCGCACAGATACGCAGTATTTT. Amino acid sequence: CAWNFRDKRTDTQYF.

The CDR3 DNA reads as TGTGCCAGCAGTGACAGGCGACTTACCTACGAGCAGTACTTC. It translates to CASSDRRLTYEQYF. J is TRBJ2-7 and V is TRBV11-2; maybe TRBD1 (6 bases). The CDR3 loop spans 14 amino acids. Between the trimmed V and J ends, which lost 6 bases and 2 bases, there was a span of 14 bases. CDR1 and CDR2 (germline): SGHAT, FQNNGV.

The chain uses TRBV7-3 and TRBJ2-7; D possibly corresponds to TRBD2 (7 bases). The V and J ends lost 2 bases and 3 bases respectively, with 14 bases between them. The CDR3 length is 15 residues. Germline-derived CDR1 and CDR2 are SGHTA and FQGTGA. The DNA for the CDR3 is TGTGCCAGCAGCTTAGATCAGAGGGGGGGCTACGAGCAGTACTTC. The encoded protein is CASSLDQRGGYEQYF.

This clone showed up just once. V and J are TRBV30 and TRBJ1-1; D is possibly TRBD1 (6 bases). The V end lost 4 bases, the J end lost 4 bases, and 16 bases lay between the germline ends. CDR1 is GTSNPN and CDR2 is SVGIG in the germline V gene (reference sequence). This CDR3 comprises 14 residues. The CDR3 loop is CAWTRGGGGTEAFF. CDR3 DNA sequence: TGTGCCTGGACTAGAGGAGGGGGGGGCACTGAAGCTTTCTTT.

The chain recombines TRBV7-3 with TRBJ2-6; possibly TRBD1 for D (5 bases). Trimming removed 1 base at V and 0 bases at J, with 7 bases between. The CDR3 is made up of 16 amino acids. Germline CDR1 SGHTA, CDR2 FQGTGA. The CDR3 region has the DNA TGTGCCAGCAGCTTAAGTAGGGGCTCTGGGGCCAACGTCCTGACTTTC. Translation gives CASSLSRGSGANVLTF.

The chain uses TRBV2 and TRBJ2-3; D is perhaps TRBD1 (6 bases). CDR3 size: 13 residues. V was shortened by 9 bases and J by 5 bases, with 15 bases between the two germline ends. From germline, CDR1 is SNHLY and CDR2 FYNNEI. DNA of the CDR3: TGTGCCAGAACAGGGACCGTAAAAGATACGCAGTATTTT. It encodes CARTGTVKDTQYF.

This clone was picked up a small number of times. This chain connects TRBV5-1 to TRBJ1-4; a possible D gene is TRBD1 (5 bases). There are 16 residues in the CDR3. Germline V lookup: CDR1 SGHRS, CDR2 YFSETQ. Trimming removed 4 bases from V and 7 bases from J, with 20 bases in between. CDR3 coding DNA: TGCGCCAGCAGCGGCGGGACCAACCAGGCGGGTGAAAAACTGTTTTTT. This sequence encodes CASSGGTNQAGEKLFF.

The V call is TRBV7-2, the J call TRBJ1-2; the match to TRBD1 covers 12 bases. The trim removed 3 bases at V and 7 bases at J, leaving 3 bases unmatched. Germline V gives CDR1 SGHTA, CDR2 FQGNSA. The CDR3 runs 14 residues. The chain's CDR3 is CASSLGQGASGYTF. The CDR3 bases are TGTGCCAGCAGCTTGGGACAGGGGGCGTCTGGCTACACCTTC.

CDR3: CASSQGRTSSSYEQYF. The CDR3 nucleotides are TGCGCCAGCAGCCAAGGGAGGACTTCGAGCTCCTACGAGCAGTACTTC. V and J are TRBV4-3 and TRBJ2-7; weak D call: TRBD2 (5 bases). Per the germline V gene, CDR1 is LGHNA and CDR2 is YSLEER. Trimming cost V 1 base and J 0 bases, with 13 bases left between them. The CDR3 spans 16 residues.

This chain links TRBV4-3 with TRBJ1-1; possibly TRBD1 for D (6 bases). V dropped 4 bases and J dropped 0 bases, with 9 bases sitting between them. This CDR3 is built from 14 residues. Germline CDR1 reads LGHNA; CDR2 reads YSLEER. The CDR3 loop is CASSRAGVNTEAFF. The DNA for the CDR3 is TGCGCCAGCAGCCGAGCAGGGGTGAACACTGAAGCTTTCTTT.

The chain has TRBV7-6 and TRBJ2-7; 7 bases map to TRBD2. The CDR3 is made up of 17 amino acids. With 1 base clipped from V and 0 bases from J, the junction kept 9 bases outside the gene matches. CDR1 is SGHVS and CDR2 is FNYEAQ in the germline V gene. This chain's CDR3 is CASSLGSGKTNSYEQYF. The CDR3 DNA reads as TGTGCCAGCAGCTTAGGGAGCGGGAAGACGAACTCCTACGAGCAGTACTTC.

This CDR3 reads CASSLRAGGSYGYTF. The DNA of the CDR3 is TGTGCCAGCAGCCTACGCGCAGGGGGCAGCTATGGCTACACCTTC. The rearrangement joins TRBV7-2 to TRBJ1-2; 8 nucleotides line up with TRBD1. V dropped 5 bases and J dropped 4; count of bases not matched to a gene: 9. The V gene's germline CDR1 is SGHTA and CDR2 FQGNSA. This CDR3 region has 15 residues.

The table lists this clone with a few counts. The genes are TRBV29-1 and TRBJ1-4; TRBD1 aligns across 9 bases. V lost 4 bases and J lost 14; bases outside the gene matches: 14. There are 14 residues in the CDR3. Germline CDR1 reads SQVTM; CDR2 reads ANQGSEA. The DNA of the CDR3 is TGCAGCGTTGGGGCTTCACGGGACAGGGCGTTTCTGTTTTTT. Translation: CSVGASRDRAFLFF.

V usage is TRBV6-1 and J usage is TRBJ2-3; tentative D call: TRBD1 (5 bases). V gave up 6 bases and J gave up 5 bases, with 9 bases separating them. From germline, CDR1 is MNHNS and CDR2 SASEGT. This CDR3 region has 12 residues. CDR3 sequence: CASSPGIDTQYF. CDR3 nucleotides: TGTGCCAGCAGCCCAGGGATAGATACGCAGTATTTT.

This clone occurred once. This chain uses TRBV11-2 with TRBJ2-3; 13 positions match TRBD2. CDR3 length: 16 amino acids. The V gene end was trimmed by 2 bases and the J gene end by 9 bases; junction bases not matched to a gene: 8. Germline-derived CDR1 and CDR2 are SGHAT and FQNNGV. The CDR3 reads CASSLQGLAGAGTQYF. The CDR3 coding sequence is TGTGCCAGCAGCTTACAAGGACTAGCGGGAGCTGGCACGCAGTATTTT.

This clone was recorded only once. The chain employs TRBV10-2 and TRBJ2-6; TRBD1 might be the D (5 bases). Per germline, CDR1 WSHSY and CDR2 SAAADI. The V and J ends lost 6 bases and 0 bases respectively, with 15 bases between them. The CDR3 runs to 17 residues. The DNA for the CDR3 is TGCGCCAGCAGGACTTGGGGCATCGGCTCTGGGGCCAACGTCCTGACTTTC. Encoded protein: CASRTWGIGSGANVLTF.

The CDR3 spells CASSGTGLFTLHF. CDR3 nucleotide sequence: TGTGCCAGCAGCGGGACAGGGCTCTTCACCCTCCACTTT. This chain joins TRBV27 and TRBJ1-6; TRBD1 agrees at 9 bases. The CDR3 runs 13 residues. The V gene's germline CDR1 is MNHEY and CDR2 SMNVEV (reference sequence). Trimming removed 6 bases from V and 14 bases from J; junction bases left unmatched: 8.

The chain employs TRBV7-7 and TRBJ1-3; 7 bases align to TRBD1. The CDR3 spans 16 residues. Germline-derived CDR1 and CDR2 are SSHAT and FNYEAQ (reference sequence). Trimming took 5 bases from V and 3 from J; bases not matched to a gene: 10. The CDR3 reads CASSTRQGADGNTIYF. CDR3 nucleotide sequence: TGTGCCAGCAGCACCCGACAGGGAGCAGATGGAAACACCATATATTTT.

With respect to this clone: At one of its ends the junction is not consistent with the germline gene, which may arise from a read error. The chain combines TRBV7-8 with TRBJ2-7, with 10 positions matching TRBD2. Germline V gene sequence: CDR1 SGHVS, CDR2 FQNEAQ. CDR3 size: 14 residues. The CDR3 spells CASSIAGGSYEQYF. The CDR3 nucleotides read TGTGCCAGCAGCATAGCGGGGGGCTCCTACGAGCAGTACTTC.

This sequence joins TRBV5-1 and TRBJ1-5; 9 bases fit TRBD1. The V segment lost 3 bases and the J segment 6 bases; nucleotides outside the gene matches: 4. From germline, CDR1 is SGHRS and CDR2 YFSETQ. The CDR3 consists of 14 residues. CDR3 nucleotide sequence: TGCGCCAGCAGCTCAACAGGGGGCGGTCAGCCCCAGCATTTT. This encodes CASSSTGGGQPQHF.

This clone came up once. This chain uses TRBV6-5 with TRBJ2-1; 7 bases match TRBD2. CDR1 MNHEY and CDR2 SVGAGI come from the germline V gene. Losses at the gene ends were 1 base for V and 2 bases for J; bases not matched to a gene: 5. The CDR3 extends over 16 amino acids. Here the CDR3 reads CASSYWSGGAYNEQFF. The CDR3 region has the DNA TGTGCCAGCAGTTACTGGTCGGGAGGCGCCTACAATGAGCAGTTCTTC.

This clone was found once. The CDR3 loop is CASSPRGGREVADTQYF. The CDR3 coding sequence is TGTGCCAGCAGCCCAAGGGGGGGGCGGGAGGTCGCAGATACGCAGTATTTT. This sequence joins TRBV9 and TRBJ2-3, with 8 bases lining up with TRBD2. The germline gives CDR1 SGDLS, CDR2 YYNGEE. V lost 4 bases and J lost 4; bases outside the gene matches: 14. The CDR3 sequence is 17 residues long.

The chain carries TRBV7-2 and TRBJ2-7; 11 bases line up with TRBD1. This CDR3 has 14 residues. Per the germline V gene, CDR1 is SGHTA and CDR2 is FQGNSA. The V segment lost 4 bases and the J segment 4 bases; nucleotides outside the gene matches: 3. CDR3 bases: TGTGCCAGCAGCTGGACAGGGGGCGGGTACGAGCAGTACTTC. Amino acid sequence: CASSWTGGGYEQYF.

This chain uses TRBV5-4 with TRBJ2-2; D is unresolved. Trimming removed 0 bases from V and 7 bases from J, with 13 bases in between. Germline loops: CDR1 SGHNT, CDR2 YYREEE (reference sequence). The CDR3 runs to 15 residues. Here the CDR3 DNA reads TGTGCCAGCAGCTTGGACCAATACGCGAGCGGGGAGCTGTTTTTT. It codes for CASSLDQYASGELFF.

This chain links TRBV7-9 with TRBJ1-2; D uncertain. Trimming shortened V by 1 base and J by 0 bases, and 9 bases separated the two germline ends. Per the germline V gene, CDR1 is SEHNR and CDR2 is FQNEAQ (reference sequence). This CDR3 region has 15 residues. DNA for the CDR3: TGTGCCAGCAGCTTAGATGGCGGTTCTAACTATGGCTACACCTTC. Its protein product is CASSLDGGSNYGYTF.